This TCR beta chain emerged from a study of shared clonotypes between healthy human individuals. Regarding the study as a whole: Some naive CD4 clonotypes, roughly 4.7%, turned up in common across a handful of donors. Unshared clonotypes carried lower generation probabilities than those common to all four donors.

To note about this clone: Antigen unknown.

The CDR3 covers 15 residues. Trimming removed 0 bases from V and 3 bases from J, with 10 bases in between. The V gene's germline CDR1 is SGDLS and CDR2 YYNGEE. The deep-level immunoSEQ assay was used. Only in-frame clones appear in the TCRdb table, and some are missing; sequencing was by immunoSEQ multiplex PCR. Among a few hundred thousand clones, roughly 96% were seen once, and the ten largest hold roughly 0.1%. Naive CD8 cells lacked CD45RO and underwent positive selection for CCR7, leaving out terminally differentiated effector memory CD45RA+ cells. The donors were adults (healthy and HIV-negative) with no recent acute infections or vaccinations.

The chain employs TRBV9 and TRBJ2-1, with D unclear. The sequenced material came from naive CD8+ T cells sorted from blood. The TCR comes from a woman in her 30s in good health. The CDR3 bases are TGTGCCAGCAGCGTAGAAGGCCCCCTCTACAATGAGCAGTTCTTC. Residues: CASSVEGPLYNEQFF.